Listed below are T cell receptor beta chains from one sample, sequenced in a study of T cell responses to AZD1222 COVID-19 vaccine. Profiling relied on immunoSEQ multiplex PCR, and the TCRdb table lists in-frame clones only, not all of them. The sample shows 130,000 or so clones, nearly 95% of them seen only once. Material: peripheral blood, obtained on day 0 of AZD1222 vaccination. The receptor source for this set is an adult in good health. The CDR3 runs from the conserved cysteine through the conserved F or W. The order of the fields is clone size, D gene, CDR3 length, V gene, J gene, CDR3 DNA, CDR3 protein. A D gene is named only where the DNA matches it firmly. Not every row has a clone size; where given, it reads once, few, many or a size class.

NA	TRBD2	16	TRBV6-5	TRBJ2-1	TGTGCCAGCAGTTGGCGGACTAGTAGTGGGAAAAGGGAGCAGTTCTTC	CASSWRTSSGKREQFF
NA	NA	12	TRBV18	TRBJ2-2	TGTGCCAGCTCACTCCGGGCCGGGGAGCTGTTTTTT	CASSLRAGELFF
few	NA	12	TRBV12-3/TRBV12-4	TRBJ2-7	TGTGCCAGCAAGGGGACAAACTCTGAGCAGTACTTC	CASKGTNSEQYF
NA	NA	15	TRBV7-8	TRBJ1-2	TGTGCCAGCAGCTTAGCCCTTAGCGGGAGAGGCGGCTACACCTTC	CASSLALSGRGGYTF
NA	TRBD1	15	TRBV28	TRBJ2-7	TGTGCCAGCAGTCCAAACCGGGACAGCTCCTACGAGCAGTACTTC	CASSPNRDSSYEQYF
NA	NA	17	TRBV7-2	TRBJ1-2	TGTGCCAGCAGCCGTCACGGGGCCCACTCAGATAACTATGGCTACACCTTC	CASSRHGAHSDNYGYTF
NA	NA	15	TRBV4-1	TRBJ1-1	TGCGCCAGCAGCCAAGTCTACAGGATGAACACTGAAGCTTTCTTT	CASSQVYRMNTEAFF
NA	NA	14	TRBV6-5	TRBJ2-4	TGTGCCACGTCCTTAACGAGGGCCAAAAACATTCAGTACTTC	CATSLTRAKNIQYF
NA	TRBD1	13	TRBV3-1/TRBV3-2	TRBJ1-1	TGTGCCAGCAGCCACCAACAGGGGATTGAAGCTTTCTTT	CASSHQQGIEAFF
NA	NA	13	TRBV7-9	TRBJ2-2	TGTGCCAGCCGGGGGACAGTCACCGGGGAGCTGTTTTTT	CASRGTVTGELFF
NA	TRBD1	15	TRBV5-4	TRBJ2-1	TGTGCCAGCAGCTTGGTCTGGGACAGAGCCAATGAGCAGTTCTTC	CASSLVWDRANEQFF
NA	NA	13	TRBV5-1	TRBJ1-2	TGCGCCAGCAGCTTTAGGACAGCAGCTGGCTACACCTTC	CASSFRTAAGYTF
NA	NA	12	TRBV2	TRBJ2-3	TGTGCCAGCTCCTATGCCGGAGGTACGCAGTATTTT	CASSYAGGTQYF
NA	TRBD1	16	TRBV5-1	TRBJ1-2	TGCGCCAGCAGCTTGCACTTGACAGGGCGAGAAGCTGGCTACACCTTC	CASSLHLTGREAGYTF
NA	NA	15	TRBV6-5	TRBJ1-6	TGTGCCAGCAGTCCGGGACAATTTTATAATTCACCCCTCCACTTT	CASSPGQFYNSPLHF